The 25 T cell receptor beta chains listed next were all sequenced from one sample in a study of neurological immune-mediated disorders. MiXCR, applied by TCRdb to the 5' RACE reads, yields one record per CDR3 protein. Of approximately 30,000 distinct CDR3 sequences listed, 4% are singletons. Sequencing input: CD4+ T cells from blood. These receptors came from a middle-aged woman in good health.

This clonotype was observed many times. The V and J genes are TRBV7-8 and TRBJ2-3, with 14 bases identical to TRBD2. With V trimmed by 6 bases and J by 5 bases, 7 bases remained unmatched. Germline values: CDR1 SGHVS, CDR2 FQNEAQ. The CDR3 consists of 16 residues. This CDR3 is CASSSAGTSGRDTQYF. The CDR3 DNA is TGTGCCAGCAGTTCTGCCGGGACTAGCGGGAGAGATACGCAGTATTTT. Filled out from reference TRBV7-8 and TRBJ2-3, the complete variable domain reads GAGVSQSPRYKVAKRGQDVALRCDPISGHVSLFWYQQALGQGPEFLTYFQNEAQLDKSGLPSDRFFAERPEGSVSTLKIQRTQQEDSAVYLCASSSAGTSGRDTQYFGPGTRLTVL.

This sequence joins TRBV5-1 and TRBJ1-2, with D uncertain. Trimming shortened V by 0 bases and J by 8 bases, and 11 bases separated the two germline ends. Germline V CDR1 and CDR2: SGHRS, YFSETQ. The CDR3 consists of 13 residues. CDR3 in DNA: TGCGCCAGCAGCTTGGAGGGTAATACCGGCTACACCTTC. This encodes CASSLEGNTGYTF.

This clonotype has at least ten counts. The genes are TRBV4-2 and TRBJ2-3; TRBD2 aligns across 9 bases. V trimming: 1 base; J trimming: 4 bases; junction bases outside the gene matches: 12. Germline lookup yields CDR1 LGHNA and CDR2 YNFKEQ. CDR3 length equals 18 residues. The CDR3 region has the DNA TGTGCCAGCAGCCAAGCGCAACGAGCGGGGGGTCATGCAGATACGCAGTATTTT. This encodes CASSQAQRAGGHADTQYF.

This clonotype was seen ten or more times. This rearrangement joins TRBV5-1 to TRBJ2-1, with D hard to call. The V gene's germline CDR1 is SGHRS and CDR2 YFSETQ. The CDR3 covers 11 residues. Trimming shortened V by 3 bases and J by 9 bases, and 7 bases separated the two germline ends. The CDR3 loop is CASSSDVEQFF. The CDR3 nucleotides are TGCGCCAGCAGCTCCGATGTTGAGCAGTTCTTC.

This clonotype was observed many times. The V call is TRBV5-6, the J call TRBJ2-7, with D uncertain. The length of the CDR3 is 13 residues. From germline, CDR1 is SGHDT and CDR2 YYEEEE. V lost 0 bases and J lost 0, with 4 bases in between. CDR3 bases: TGTGCCAGCAGCTTGGTCCACTCCTACGAGCAGTACTTC. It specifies CASSLVHSYEQYF.

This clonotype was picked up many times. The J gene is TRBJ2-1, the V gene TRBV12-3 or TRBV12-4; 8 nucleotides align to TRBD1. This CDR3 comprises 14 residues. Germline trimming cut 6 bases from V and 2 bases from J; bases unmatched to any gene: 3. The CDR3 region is CASRPGGAYNEQFF. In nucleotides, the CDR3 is TGTGCCAGCAGACCAGGGGGCGCCTACAATGAGCAGTTCTTC.

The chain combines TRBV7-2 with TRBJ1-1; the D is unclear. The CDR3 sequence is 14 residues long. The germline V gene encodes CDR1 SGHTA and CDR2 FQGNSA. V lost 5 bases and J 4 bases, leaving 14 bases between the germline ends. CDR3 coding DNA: TGTGCCAGCAGCCCAAGAGCTGTCGTCACTGAAGCTTTCTTT. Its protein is CASSPRAVVTEAFF.

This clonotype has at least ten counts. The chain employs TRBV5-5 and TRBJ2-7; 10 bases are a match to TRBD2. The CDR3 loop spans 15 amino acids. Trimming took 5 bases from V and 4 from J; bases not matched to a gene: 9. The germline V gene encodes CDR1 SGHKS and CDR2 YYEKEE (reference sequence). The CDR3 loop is CASRHGLAEQYEQYF. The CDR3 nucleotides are TGTGCCAGCAGGCACGGACTAGCGGAACAATACGAGCAGTACTTC.

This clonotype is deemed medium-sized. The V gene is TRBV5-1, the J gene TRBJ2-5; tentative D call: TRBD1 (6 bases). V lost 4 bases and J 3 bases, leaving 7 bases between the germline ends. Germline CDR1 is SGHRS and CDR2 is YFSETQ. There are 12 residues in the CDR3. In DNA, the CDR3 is TGCGCCAGCAGCCGGACAGAAGAGACCCAGTACTTC. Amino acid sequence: CASSRTEETQYF.

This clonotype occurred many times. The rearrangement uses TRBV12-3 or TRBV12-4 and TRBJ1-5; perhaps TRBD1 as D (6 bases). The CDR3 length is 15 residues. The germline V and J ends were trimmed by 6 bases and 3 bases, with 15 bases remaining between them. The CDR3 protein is CASSNTPGDNQPQHF. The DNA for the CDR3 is TGTGCCAGCAGCAACACCCCAGGGGACAATCAGCCCCAGCATTTT.

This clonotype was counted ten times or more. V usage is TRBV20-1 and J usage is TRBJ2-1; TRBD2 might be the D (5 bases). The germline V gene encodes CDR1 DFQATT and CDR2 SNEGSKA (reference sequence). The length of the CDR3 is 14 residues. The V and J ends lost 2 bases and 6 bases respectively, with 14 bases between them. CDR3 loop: CSARLRLASNEQFF. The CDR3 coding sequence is TGCAGTGCTAGATTGCGGCTAGCCTCCAATGAGCAGTTCTTC.

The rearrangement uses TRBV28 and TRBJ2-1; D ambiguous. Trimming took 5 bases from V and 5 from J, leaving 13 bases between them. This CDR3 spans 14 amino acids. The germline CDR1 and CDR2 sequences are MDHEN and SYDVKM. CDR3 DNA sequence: TGTGCCAGCAGTCCCCAAAAGGCCAACAATGAGCAGTTCTTC. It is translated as CASSPQKANNEQFF.

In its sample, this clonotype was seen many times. CDR3 DNA sequence: TGTGCCAGCAGCTTGGGGCCGACCCCGGGCTACACCTTC. Residues: CASSLGPTPGYTF. This chain uses TRBV7-2 with TRBJ1-2; perhaps TRBD1 as D (5 bases). The CDR3 contains 13 residues. V was shortened by 3 bases and J by 8 bases, with 13 bases between the two germline ends. Germline CDR1 and CDR2: SGHTA and FQGNSA.

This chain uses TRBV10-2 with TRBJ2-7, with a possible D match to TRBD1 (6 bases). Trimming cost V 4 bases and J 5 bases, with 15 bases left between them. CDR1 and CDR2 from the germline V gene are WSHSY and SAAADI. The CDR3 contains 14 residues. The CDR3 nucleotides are TGCGCCAGCAGTGTGGGAACAGGGAAACACGAGCAGTACTTC. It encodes CASSVGTGKHEQYF.

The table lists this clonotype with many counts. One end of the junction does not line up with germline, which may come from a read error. CDR3 in amino acids: CASTLTGLGNEQYF. Written as DNA, the CDR3 is TGTGCCAGCACTTTAACGGGACTAGGAAACGAGCAGTACTTC. The chain employs TRBV12-3 or TRBV12-4 and TRBJ2-7; 8 bases line up with TRBD2. The CDR3 covers 14 residues.

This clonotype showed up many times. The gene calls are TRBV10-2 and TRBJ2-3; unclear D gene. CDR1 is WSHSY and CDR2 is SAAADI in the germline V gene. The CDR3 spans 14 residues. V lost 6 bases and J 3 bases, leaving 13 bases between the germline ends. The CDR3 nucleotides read TGCGCCAGCAGGCCCCTAACAAGTACAGATACGCAGTATTTT. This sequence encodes CASRPLTSTDTQYF.

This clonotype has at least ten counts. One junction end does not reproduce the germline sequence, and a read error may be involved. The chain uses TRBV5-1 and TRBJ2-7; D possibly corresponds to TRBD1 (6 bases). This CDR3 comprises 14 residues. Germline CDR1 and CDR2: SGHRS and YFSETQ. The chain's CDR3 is CASSLGTYGDEQYF. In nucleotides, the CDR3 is TGCGCCAGCAGTTTGGGGACATATGGCGACGAGCAGTACTTC.

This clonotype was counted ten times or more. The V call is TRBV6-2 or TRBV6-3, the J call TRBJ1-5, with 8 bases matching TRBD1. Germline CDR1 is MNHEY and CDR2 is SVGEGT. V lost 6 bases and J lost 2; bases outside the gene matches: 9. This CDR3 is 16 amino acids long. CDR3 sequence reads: CASSLRQGMGNQPQHF. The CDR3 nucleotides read TGTGCCAGCAGCCTTAGACAGGGGATGGGCAATCAGCCCCAGCATTTT.

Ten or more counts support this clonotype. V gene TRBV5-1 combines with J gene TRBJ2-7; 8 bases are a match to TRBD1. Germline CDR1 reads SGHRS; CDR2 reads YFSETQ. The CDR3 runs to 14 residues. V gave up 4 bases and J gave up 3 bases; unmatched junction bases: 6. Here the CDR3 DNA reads TGCGCCAGCAGCGCGACAGGGGTTGGCTACGAGCAGTACTTC. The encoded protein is CASSATGVGYEQYF. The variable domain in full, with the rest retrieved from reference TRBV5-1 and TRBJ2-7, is KAGVTQTPRYLIKTRGQQVTLSCSPISGHRSVSWYQQTPGQGLQFLFEYFSETQRNKGNFPGRFSGRQFSNSRSEMNVSTLELGDSALYLCASSATGVGYEQYFGPGTRLTVT.

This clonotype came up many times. The CDR3 protein is CASSLAGTGANVLTF. The DNA for the CDR3 is TGTGCCAGCAGTTTAGCAGGGACTGGGGCCAACGTCCTGACTTTC. J is TRBJ2-6 and V is TRBV12-3 or TRBV12-4; D is ambiguous. Trimming took off 0 bases at V and 2 bases at J, with 5 bases between the two ends. The CDR3 extends over 15 amino acids.

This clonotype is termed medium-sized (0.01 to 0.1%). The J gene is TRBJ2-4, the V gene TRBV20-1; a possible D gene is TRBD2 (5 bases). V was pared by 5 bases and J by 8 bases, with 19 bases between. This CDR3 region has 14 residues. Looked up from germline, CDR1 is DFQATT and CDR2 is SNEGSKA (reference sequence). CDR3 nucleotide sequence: TGCAGTGCTGCAGAGCGGACCAACATATACATTCAGTACTTC. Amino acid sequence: CSAAERTNIYIQYF.

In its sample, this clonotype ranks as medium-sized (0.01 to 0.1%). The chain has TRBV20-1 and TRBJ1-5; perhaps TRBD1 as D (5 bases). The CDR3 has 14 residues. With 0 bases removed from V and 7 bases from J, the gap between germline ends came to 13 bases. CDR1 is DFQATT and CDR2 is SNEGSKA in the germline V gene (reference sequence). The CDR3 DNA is TGCAGTGCTAGAGAAGGGCAGGGAGGCCAGCCCCAGCATTTT. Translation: CSAREGQGGQPQHF.

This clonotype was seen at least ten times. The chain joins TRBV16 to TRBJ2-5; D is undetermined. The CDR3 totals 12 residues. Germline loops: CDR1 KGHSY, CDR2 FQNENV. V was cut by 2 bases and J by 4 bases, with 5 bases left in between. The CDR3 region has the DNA TGTGCCAGCAGCCAAAATCTAGAGACCCAGTACTTC. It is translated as CASSQNLETQYF.

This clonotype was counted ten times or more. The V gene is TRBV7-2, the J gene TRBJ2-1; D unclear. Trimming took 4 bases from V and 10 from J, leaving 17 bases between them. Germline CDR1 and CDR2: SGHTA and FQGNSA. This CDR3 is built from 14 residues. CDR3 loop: CASSSQLDQTEQFF. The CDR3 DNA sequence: TGTGCCAGCAGCTCTCAACTCGACCAGACGGAGCAGTTCTTC.

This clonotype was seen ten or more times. CDR3 sequence: CASSPGLRETQYF. The CDR3 DNA sequence: TGTGCCAGCAGCCCGGGACTTCGTGAGACCCAGTACTTC. The gene calls are TRBV14 and TRBJ2-5; D possibly corresponds to TRBD2 (6 bases). Germline V gives CDR1 SGHDN, CDR2 FVKESK. Deletions cut 4 bases from V and 5 bases from J, with 11 bases between. CDR3 length: 13 amino acids.